This T cell receptor (beta chain) appears in the sequencing data of a study of blood T cells in healthy people across ages (dated by TCRdb to between 2015 and 2016). Notes on the research overall: In model experiments, template switching captured about one uniquely barcoded TCR beta cDNA molecule for every two T cells. The study measured age-related changes in TCR beta repertoire diversity using deep sequencing normalized with unique cDNA molecular identifiers. Four age groups were formed from the donors: young (average 16 years), middle-aged (around 40), aged (approximately 60) and long-lived (more than 75). To avoid experimental bias, donors of different ages were randomly spread across the sequencing lanes. For two donors (one aged 18 to 29 and one aged 80 or older), the study analyzed two additional independent replicas of 1 million unique cDNA reads from the same blood draw. The paper as a whole reports these results and caveats: There was a strong correlation between observed TCR beta diversity and the percentage of naive T cells measured by flow cytometry. The CMV infection status of donors was not known, potentially confounding age-related changes in expanded clonotypes. As age increased, observed TCR beta diversity per million T cells dropped in a roughly linear way, and a significant reduction was already evident by age 40. Estimates of total diversity based on one million sequenced T cells were considered lower bounds and underestimates. Compared with the aged group, the long-lived group had more naive CD4+ T cells, fewer expanded clones and increased TCR diversity, a pattern suggesting age selection. Since profiling was done on bulk unsorted PBMCs, naive and antigen-experienced compartments could not be conclusively compared.

Unmatched junction bases come to 4, with V trimmed by 2 bases and J by 4 bases. Counted from cysteine to phenylalanine, this CDR3 has 16 amino acids. Only CDR3 DNA remains: 48 bases, in frame from the first base. From the germline V gene (reference sequence), CDR1 is WNHNN and CDR2 is SYGVQD. Donors were around 37 systemically healthy Caucasian individuals from Russia aged roughly 6 to 90 years. Each donor gave ten milliliters of peripheral blood, drawn into EDTA-treated Vacutainer tubes. Ficoll-Paque density-gradient centrifugation was used to isolate PBMCs, with at least 7 million obtained per sample. Trizol reagent was used to extract total RNA from PBMCs, with at least 6 micrograms per sample. The percentages of naive CD45RAhigh/CD27high T cells were determined by flow cytometry on a PBMC aliquot from every donor. Libraries came from 5' RACE. Sequencing relied on an Illumina HiSeq 2500. A second PCR of roughly 7 to 12 cycles was run with a J-beta primer mix and a sample-barcoded 5' primer. Each TCR beta cDNA molecule received a unique molecular identifier from a template-switch 5' adaptor carrying 12 random nucleotides. Each sample yielded at least 2.5 million CDR3-containing paired-end reads. First-strand cDNA was synthesized from all RNA with the Mint cDNA synthesis kit, primed by a TRBC-specific oligonucleotide. After uracil-DNA glycosylase treatment, a first 18-cycle PCR used universal primers M1SS and BC2_uni_R on all cDNA. Concerning the study's data processing: For normalization, 1 million high-quality reads were randomly selected from each sample, with every read carrying a distinct molecular identifier. Instead of being binned into consensus sequences, reads with shared molecular identifiers were discarded. MiTCR, run with a Q25 quality threshold and the strictest error-elimination algorithm, handled CDR3 identification, clonotype clustering and error correction. A nonparametric unseen species model with Euler transformation was used to estimate a lower bound on total TCR beta diversity. TCRdb trimmed public reads at Q25 via fastp, called clones via MiXCR and kept in-frame beta chains. Rows matching on CDR3 protein sequence are summarized as one entry with the most common DNA and genes. It is TCRdb's table, rather than the study itself, that gives the V and J calls and clone size. Across this sample there are over a million distinct CDR3 sequences, with roughly 64% seen only once. The ten largest clones add up to under 8.5% of the sample.

This clonotype was seen a handful of times. No cognate antigen has been identified for it. Within one base of it there is no much larger clone, and no base qualities were kept. The material sequenced was blood. The TCR was taken from a man aged 18-30 years in good health. The rearrangement combines TRBV10-1 with TRBJ2-1, and 11 junction bases match TRBD2. The DNA sequence is as follows: TGCGCCAGCAGTGAGCATGCTAGCGGGGGGTACAATGAGCAGTTCTTC. The resulting protein is CASSEHASGGYNEQFF.